This TCR beta chain was captured in a study of blood T cell repertoires in COVID-19. Overall study context: Some COVID-19 samples were acute and others convalescent; all came from the United States, Italy and Spain.

Data came from immunoSEQ multiplex PCR; TCRdb stores just in-frame clones and leaves some out. The table includes some 42,000 clones, over 75% detected once. Per the germline V gene, CDR1 is SGDLS and CDR2 is YYNGEE. The CDR3 consists of 16 residues. Trimming removed 0 bases at V and 2 bases at J, with 15 bases between. The J gene is TRBJ2-7, the V gene TRBV9; weak D call: TRBD1 (5 bases). This clonotype was sampled from a human donor in a cohort sampled during active COVID-19. The sequenced material came from peripheral blood. The CDR3 reads CASSVGGWGRPYEQYF. CDR3 coding DNA: TGTGCCAGCAGCGTAGGAGGATGGGGCAGACCCTACGAGCAGTACTTC.